The clone carrying this T cell receptor (beta chain) appeared once. The data were obtained in a study of blood T cell repertoires in COVID-19. The CDR3 contains 16 residues. The V and J ends lost 1 base and 2 bases respectively, with 14 bases between them. Germline CDR1 LGHDT, CDR2 YNNKEL (reference sequence). The data were produced by immunoSEQ multiplex PCR, yet TCRdb's version contains in-frame clones alone and is incomplete. The sample consists of about 320,000 clones, 87% of them appearing once. The source material was PBMCs or T cells enriched from blood (not recorded which). The rearrangement links TRBV3-1 (or the pseudogene TRBV3-2) to TRBJ1-2, with a weak D call TRBD1 (6 bases). The TCR comes from a woman in her 30s who had recovered from COVID-19. Here the CDR3 DNA reads TGTGCCAGCAGCCAAGGGATGTGGGGGCAGAACTATGGCTACACCTTC. Protein product: CASSQGMWGQNYGYTF.